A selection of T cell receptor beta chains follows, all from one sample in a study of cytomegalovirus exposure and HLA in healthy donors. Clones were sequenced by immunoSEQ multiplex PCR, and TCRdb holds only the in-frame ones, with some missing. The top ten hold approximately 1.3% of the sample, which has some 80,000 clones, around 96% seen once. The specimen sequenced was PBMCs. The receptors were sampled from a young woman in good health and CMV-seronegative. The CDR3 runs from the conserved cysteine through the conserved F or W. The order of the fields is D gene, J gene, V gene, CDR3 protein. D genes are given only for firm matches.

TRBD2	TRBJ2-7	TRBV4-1	CASSQDTWGAGRRYEQYF
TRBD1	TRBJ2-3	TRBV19	CASSRWDRGTDTQYF
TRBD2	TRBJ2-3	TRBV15	CATRRKTSDTDTQYF
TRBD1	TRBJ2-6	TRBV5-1	CASSAGGTGGNSGANVLTF
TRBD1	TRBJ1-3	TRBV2	CASRERTGVSGNTIYF
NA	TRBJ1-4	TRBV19	CASSPGDNNEKLFF
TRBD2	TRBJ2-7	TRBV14	CASSQGRLAGDEGYEQYF
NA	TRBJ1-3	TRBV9	CSSSVGPSAGSGNTIYF
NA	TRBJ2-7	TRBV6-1	CASSEAVAAYEQYF
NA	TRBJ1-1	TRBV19	CASSMKTGTEAFF
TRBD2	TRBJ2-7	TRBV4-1	CASSQGGTSGSYEQYF
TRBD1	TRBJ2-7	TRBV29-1	CSVEGTGGFSSYEQYF
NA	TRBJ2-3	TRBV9	CASSVFWRGTDTQYF
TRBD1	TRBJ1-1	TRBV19	CASSPQGRNTEAFF
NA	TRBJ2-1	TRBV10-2	CASCPLQLYNEQFF
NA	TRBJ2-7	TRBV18	CASSPVQGPTYGQYF
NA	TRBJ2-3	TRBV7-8	CASSLTLSFVPDTQYF
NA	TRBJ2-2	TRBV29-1	CSVISGAGELFF
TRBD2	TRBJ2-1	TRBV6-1	CASTRLAGEGEQFF
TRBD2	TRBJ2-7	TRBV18	CASSPETSGYVYPDFTYEQYF
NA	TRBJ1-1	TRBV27	CASSFLGKMDTEAFF
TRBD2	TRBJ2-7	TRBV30	CAWSSFSSGTSYEQYF
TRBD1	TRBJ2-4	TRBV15	CATSSDRGPAGVAKNIQYF
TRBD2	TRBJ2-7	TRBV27	CASSLSGAGTPYEQYF
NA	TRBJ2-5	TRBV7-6	CASSSLDFPGGETQYF
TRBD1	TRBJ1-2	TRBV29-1	CSVDGTGNPYTF
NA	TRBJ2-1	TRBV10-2	CASSELAGVGEQFF
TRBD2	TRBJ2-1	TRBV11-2	CASSYTSGNNEQFF
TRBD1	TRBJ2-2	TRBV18	CASSPRVGGANAGELFF
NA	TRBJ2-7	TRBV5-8	CASSLTGPGYEQYF
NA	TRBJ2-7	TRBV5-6	CASSLAVSYEQYF
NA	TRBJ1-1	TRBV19	CASRTANTEAFF
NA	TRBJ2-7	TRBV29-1	CSVKALDYNNYEQYF
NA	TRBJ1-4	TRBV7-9	CASSFTSGWELFF
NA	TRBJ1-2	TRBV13	CASTLSWDNESGYGYTF
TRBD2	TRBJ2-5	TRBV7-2	CASSRGLAGVETQYF
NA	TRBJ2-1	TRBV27	CASSLGGASDNEQFF
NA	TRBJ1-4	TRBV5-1	CASSPTAATNEKLFF
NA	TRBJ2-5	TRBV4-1	CASRKTGQETQYF
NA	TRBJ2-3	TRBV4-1	CASSRSLGGGTDTQYF
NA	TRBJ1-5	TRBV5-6	CASSAPGFNQPQHF
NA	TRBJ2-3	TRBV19	CASTSRPGPVISTDTQYF
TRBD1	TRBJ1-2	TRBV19	CASSTLALPGGYNYGYTF
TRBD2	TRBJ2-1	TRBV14	CASSIAGPYNEQFF
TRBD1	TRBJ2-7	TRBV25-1	CASEPGQGLSYEQYF
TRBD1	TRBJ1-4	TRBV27	CASSPYWDRVTTNEKLFF
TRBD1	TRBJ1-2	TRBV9	CASSARQGKDYGYTF
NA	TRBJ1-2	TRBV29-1	CSVTANYGYTF
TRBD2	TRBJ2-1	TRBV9	CASSAPSGTSVVAQFF
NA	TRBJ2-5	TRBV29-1	CSARGEETQYF
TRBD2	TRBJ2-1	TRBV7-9	CASSSALGTSPYNEQFF
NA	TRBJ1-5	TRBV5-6	CASSLGANQPQHF
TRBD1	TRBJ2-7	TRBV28	CASARQGISYEQYF
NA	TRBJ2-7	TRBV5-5	CASSFLTFYEQYF
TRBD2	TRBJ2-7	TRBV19	CASSPGTSGSPYEQYF